The sequence of this TCR beta chain was determined in a study of T cell repertoires in cytomegalovirus infection. V lost 1 base and J lost 4, with 13 bases in between. The CDR3 totals 16 residues. Germline CDR1 is SGHAT and CDR2 is FQNNGV. This clonotype occurred many times. Its antigen is as yet unknown. TCRdb re-derived calls from the reads in MiXCR, one entry per CDR3 protein. Here the sample spans over 250,000 distinct CDR3 sequences, around 25% being singletons. Study outcomes and limitations: Ex vivo, HLA-C-restricted CMV-specific TCR beta clonotypes prevailed over the rest of the response.

The chain carries TRBV11-2 and TRBJ2-2; D perhaps matches TRBD1 (7 bases). This sequence was found in a human donor in good health (CMV status not recorded). Some clones in this sample may be carry-over from other donors' samples. Material: PBMCs. The CDR3 DNA reads as TGTGCCAGCAGCTTAGCCCCAGGGGGGAGCACCGGGGAGCTGTTTTTT. Amino acid sequence: CASSLAPGGSTGELFF.